This T cell receptor beta chain is from a study of stem cell transplantation in POMP-related autoinflammatory disease. The overall study: Before transplant, CD4+ T cells skewed naive and CD8+ proportions were low.

Prominent immunodeficiency with autoinflammation defined PRAID. Only in-frame clones appear in the TCRdb table, and some are missing; sequencing was by immunoSEQ multiplex PCR. The sample contains roughly 70,000 clones, about nine tenths of which appear only once. Germline CDR1 is SEHNR and CDR2 is FQNEAQ (reference sequence). The V end lost 3 bases, the J end lost 0 bases, and 14 bases lay between the germline ends. The CDR3 consists of 17 residues. This chain links TRBV7-9 with TRBJ2-2; TRBD1 is a possible D gene (6 bases). This clonotype was obtained from a human patient with POMP-related autoinflammation and immune dysregulation (PRAID). Some T cells may be the graft donor's. Sequenced here: CD4+ T cells from PBMCs, sampled after stem cell transplantation. For the CDR3, the DNA is TGTGCCAGCAGCTTCCCAGAGGCAGGGGCGAACACCGGGGAGCTGTTTTTT. Translation: CASSFPEAGANTGELFF.